These 8 T cell receptor beta chains were sequenced from one sample in a study of T cells in Graves' hyperthyroidism and ophthalmopathy. It was RNA transcripts that yielded the amplified TCR beta CDR3 regions. First-round RT-PCR with HTBI primers amplified the TCR CDR3 region. TCRdb processed the multiplex PCR reads anew with MiXCR; each CDR3 protein has one entry. The sample records 700,000 or so distinct CDR3 sequences, less than 20% being singletons. The sequenced sample was blood. These receptors originate from a man aged 18 to 29 with Graves' hyperthyroidism.

This clonotype has more than one count but fewer than ten. The chain is built from TRBV10-3 and TRBJ2-7; D is unclear. From germline, CDR1 is ENHRY and CDR2 SYGVKD. This CDR3 has 13 residues. V lost 0 bases and J 5 bases, leaving 8 bases between the germline ends. For the CDR3, the DNA is TGTGCCATCAGTGAGTCGACTCCCCACGAGCAGTACTTC. It specifies CAISESTPHEQYF.

The V gene is TRBV20-1, the J gene TRBJ2-1; TRBD2 is a possible D gene (6 bases). Germline V CDR1 and CDR2: DFQATT, SNEGSKA (reference sequence). Trimming cost V 5 bases and J 1 base, with 12 bases left between them. This CDR3 is 14 amino acids long. CDR3 region: CSARGTLSYNEQFF. Written as DNA, the CDR3 is TGCAGTGCTCGGGGGACCCTATCCTACAATGAGCAGTTCTTC.

This clonotype was seen at least ten times. The chain links TRBV12-3 or TRBV12-4 to TRBJ2-7; 8 nucleotides align to TRBD1. With V trimmed by 6 bases and J by 7 bases, 11 bases remained unmatched. The CDR3 runs to 14 residues. CDR3: CASRQGATLGEQYF. CDR3 in DNA: TGTGCCAGCAGGCAGGGGGCTACCCTTGGGGAGCAGTACTTC.

This clonotype was counted many times. The rearrangement links TRBV20-1 to TRBJ2-3, with TRBD1 matching 8 bases. V was clipped by 5 bases and J by 2 bases; unmatched bases: 6. Germline V CDR1 and CDR2: DFQATT, SNEGSKA (reference sequence). The CDR3 spans 14 residues. The CDR3 region has the DNA TGCAGTGCTCAGACAGGGGTTCTCACAGATACGCAGTATTTT. Protein sequence: CSAQTGVLTDTQYF.

This clonotype was detected only a few times. The gene calls are TRBV12-3 or TRBV12-4 and TRBJ1-4; D gene uncertain. The V gene lost 3 bases and the J gene lost 5 bases, with 7 bases spanning the gap. The CDR3 runs to 13 residues. The CDR3 nucleotides read TGTGCCAGCAGTTTCACGGCGAATGAAAAACTGTTTTTT. Amino acid sequence: CASSFTANEKLFF.

V usage is TRBV5-1 and J usage is TRBJ2-7, with 9 bases fitting TRBD1. Germline V lookup: CDR1 SGHRS, CDR2 YFSETQ. V was clipped by 5 bases and J by 2 bases; unmatched bases: 5. This CDR3 is 14 amino acids long. In DNA, the CDR3 is TGCGCCAGCAGGGGACAGGGAAGGGCCTACGAGCAGTACTTC. It is translated as CASRGQGRAYEQYF.

This clonotype was counted ten times or more. This chain uses TRBV7-9 with TRBJ2-3, with TRBD2 matching 13 bases. The CDR3 is made up of 17 amino acids. V lost 7 bases, J lost 8 bases, and 15 bases stayed unmatched. Germline V gene lookup returns CDR1 SEHNR and CDR2 FQNEAQ (reference sequence). CDR3 in amino acids: CASTSETSGRIQGTQYF. CDR3 bases: TGTGCCAGCACCTCGGAGACTAGCGGGAGGATACAGGGTACGCAGTATTTT.

This clonotype was recorded many times. The chain carries TRBV7-9 and TRBJ2-1; 14 bases are a match to TRBD2. J lost 8 bases, V lost 6 bases, and 6 bases had no gene match. This CDR3 is built from 15 residues. The V gene's germline CDR1 is SEHNR and CDR2 FQNEAQ (reference sequence). CDR3 coding DNA: TGTGCCAGCAGACCCCCGGGACTAGCGGGAGATGAGCAGTTCTTC. It specifies CASRPPGLAGDEQFF.